This T cell receptor (beta chain) was identified during a study of cytomegalovirus exposure and HLA in healthy donors. Whole-study context: Among roughly 180 million T cells, an earlier analysis found 90 million to 130 million unique TCR beta sequences. Study-wide results and caveats: Among immune exposure information, only CMV serostatus was available. The study flagged 150 to 200 TCR beta chains as cytomegalovirus-associated. Earlier findings revealed that most TCR beta V segments proved productive either about 90% or about 30% of the time.

With respect to this clone: Its antigen remains unknown.

Primers included in the PCR were 60 Vbeta and 13 Jbeta primers. The table came from immunoSEQ multiplex PCR; TCRdb's copy has only in-frame clones and leaves some out. The sample includes 240,000 or so clones, roughly 87% of them seen just once. Germline V CDR1 and CDR2: SGHTA, FQGTGA. Trimming removed 4 bases from V and 1 base from J; junction bases left unmatched: 3. The CDR3 is 14 residues long. The chain recombines TRBV7-3 with TRBJ1-1; 7 bases are shared with TRBD1. The source is a woman aged 40 to 55 in good health and CMV-seropositive. Sequencing was done on a sample of PBMCs. The CDR3 sequence: CASSSQGGNTEAFF. The CDR3 coding sequence is TGTGCCAGCAGCTCCCAGGGGGGGAACACTGAAGCTTTCTTT.